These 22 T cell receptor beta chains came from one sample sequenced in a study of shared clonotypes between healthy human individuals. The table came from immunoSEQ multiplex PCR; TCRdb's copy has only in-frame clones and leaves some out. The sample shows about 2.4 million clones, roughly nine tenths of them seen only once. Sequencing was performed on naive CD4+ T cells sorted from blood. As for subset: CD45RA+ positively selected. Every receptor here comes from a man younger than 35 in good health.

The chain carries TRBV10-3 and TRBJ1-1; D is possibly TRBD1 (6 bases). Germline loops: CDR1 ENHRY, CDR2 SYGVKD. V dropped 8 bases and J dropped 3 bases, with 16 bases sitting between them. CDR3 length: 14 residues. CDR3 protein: CAIRPAPGDTEAFF. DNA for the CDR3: TGTGCCATCCGCCCCGCACCAGGGGACACTGAAGCTTTCTTT.

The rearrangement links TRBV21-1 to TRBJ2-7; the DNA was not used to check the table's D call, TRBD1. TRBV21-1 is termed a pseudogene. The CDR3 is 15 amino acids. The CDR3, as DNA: TGTGCCAGCAACGTTACAGGTTGTGATGTCTACGAGCAGTACTTC. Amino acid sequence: CASNVTGCDVYEQYF.

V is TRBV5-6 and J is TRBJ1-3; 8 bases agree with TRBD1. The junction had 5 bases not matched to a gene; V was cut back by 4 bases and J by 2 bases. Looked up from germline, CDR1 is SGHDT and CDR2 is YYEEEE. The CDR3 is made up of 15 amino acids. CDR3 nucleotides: TGTGCCAGCAGCGGAGACAGGGGAGCTGGAAACACCATATATTTT. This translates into CASSGDRGAGNTIYF. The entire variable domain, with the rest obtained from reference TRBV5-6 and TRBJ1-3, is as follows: DAGVTQSPTHLIKTRGQQVTLRCSPKSGHDTVSWYQQALGQGPQFIFQYYEEEERQRGNFPDRFSGHQFPNYSSELNVNALLLGDSALYLCASSGDRGAGNTIYFGEGSWLTVV.

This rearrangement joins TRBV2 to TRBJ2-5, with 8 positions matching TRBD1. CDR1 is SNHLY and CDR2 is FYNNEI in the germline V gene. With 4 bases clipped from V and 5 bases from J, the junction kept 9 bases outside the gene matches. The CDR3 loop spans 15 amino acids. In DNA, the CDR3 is TGTGCCAGCAGTGGTACCCAGGGGGCCCAGGAGACCCAGTACTTC. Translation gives CASSGTQGAQETQYF.

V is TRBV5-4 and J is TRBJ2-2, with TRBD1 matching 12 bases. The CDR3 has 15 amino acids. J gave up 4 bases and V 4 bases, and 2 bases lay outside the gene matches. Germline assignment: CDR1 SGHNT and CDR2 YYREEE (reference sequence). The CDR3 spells CASSLGQGATGELFF. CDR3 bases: TGTGCCAGCAGCCTGGGACAGGGGGCCACCGGGGAGCTGTTTTTT.

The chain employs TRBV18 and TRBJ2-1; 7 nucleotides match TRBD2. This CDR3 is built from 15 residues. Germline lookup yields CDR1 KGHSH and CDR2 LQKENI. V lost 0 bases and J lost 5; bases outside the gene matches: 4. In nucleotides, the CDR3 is TGTGCCAGCTCACCACCGGGGGGGGGAAACAATGAGCAGTTCTTC. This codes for CASSPPGGGNNEQFF.

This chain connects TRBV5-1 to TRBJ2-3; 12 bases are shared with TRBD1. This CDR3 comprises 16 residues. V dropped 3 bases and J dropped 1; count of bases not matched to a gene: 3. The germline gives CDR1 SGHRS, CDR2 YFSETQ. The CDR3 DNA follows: TGCGCCAGCAGCTCGGGACAGGGGGCTGGCACAGATACGCAGTATTTT. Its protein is CASSSGQGAGTDTQYF.

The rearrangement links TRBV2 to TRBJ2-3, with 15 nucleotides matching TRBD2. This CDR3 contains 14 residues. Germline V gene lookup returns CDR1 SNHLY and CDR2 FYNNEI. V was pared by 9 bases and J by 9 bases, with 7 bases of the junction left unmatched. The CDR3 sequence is CARQGLAGGQTQYF. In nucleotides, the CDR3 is TGTGCCAGACAGGGACTAGCGGGGGGCCAGACGCAGTATTTT.

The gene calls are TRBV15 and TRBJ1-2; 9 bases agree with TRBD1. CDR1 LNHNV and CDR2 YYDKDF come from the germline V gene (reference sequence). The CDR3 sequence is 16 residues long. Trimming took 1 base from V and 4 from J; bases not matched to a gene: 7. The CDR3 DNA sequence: TGTGCCACCAGCAGAGCCGGGACAGGGCAGGGCTATGGCTACACCTTC. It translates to CATSRAGTGQGYGYTF.

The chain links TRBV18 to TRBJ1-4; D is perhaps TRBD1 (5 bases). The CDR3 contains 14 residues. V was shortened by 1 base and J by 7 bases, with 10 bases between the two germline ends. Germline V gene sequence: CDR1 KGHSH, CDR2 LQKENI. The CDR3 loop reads CASSPQGKSEKLFF. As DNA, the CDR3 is TGTGCCAGCTCACCACAGGGGAAGAGTGAAAAACTGTTTTTT.

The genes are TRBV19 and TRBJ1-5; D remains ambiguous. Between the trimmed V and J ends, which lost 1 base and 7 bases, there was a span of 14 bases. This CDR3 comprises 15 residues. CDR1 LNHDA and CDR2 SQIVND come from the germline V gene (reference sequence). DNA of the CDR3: TGTGCCAGTAGTATAGCCCCCGGTGGTCGACAGCCCCAGCATTTT. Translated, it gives CASSIAPGGRQPQHF.

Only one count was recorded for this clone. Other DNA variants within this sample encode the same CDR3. CDR3 sequence (DNA): TGTGCCTGGAGTGTCGGGACAGGGGATTCACCCCTCCACTTT. This sequence encodes CAWSVGTGDSPLHF. V gene TRBV30 combines with J gene TRBJ1-6; 10 bases match TRBD1. There are 14 residues in the CDR3. Per germline, CDR1 GTSNPN and CDR2 SVGIG (reference sequence). With 0 bases clipped from V and 8 bases from J, the junction kept 1 base outside the gene matches.

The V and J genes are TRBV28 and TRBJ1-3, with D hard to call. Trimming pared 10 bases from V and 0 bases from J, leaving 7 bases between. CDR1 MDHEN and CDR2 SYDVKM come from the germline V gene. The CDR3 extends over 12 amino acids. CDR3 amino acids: CATHSSGNTIYF. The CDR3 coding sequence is TGTGCCACTCACAGCTCTGGAAACACCATATATTTT.

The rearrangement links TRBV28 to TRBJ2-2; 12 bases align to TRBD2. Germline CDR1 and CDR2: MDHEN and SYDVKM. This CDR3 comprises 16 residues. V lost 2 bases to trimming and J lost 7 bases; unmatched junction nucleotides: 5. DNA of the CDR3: TGTGCCAGCAGTTTAGCGGGGACTAGCGGGCGCGGGGAGCTGTTTTTT. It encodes CASSLAGTSGRGELFF.

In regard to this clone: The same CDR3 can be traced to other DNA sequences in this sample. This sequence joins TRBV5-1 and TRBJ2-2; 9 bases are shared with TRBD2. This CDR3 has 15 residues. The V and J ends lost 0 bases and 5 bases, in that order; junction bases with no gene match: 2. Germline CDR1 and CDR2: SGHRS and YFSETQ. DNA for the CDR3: TGCGCCAGCAGCTTGGCAGCGGGGGGTACCGGGGAGCTGTTTTTT. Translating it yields CASSLAAGGTGELFF.

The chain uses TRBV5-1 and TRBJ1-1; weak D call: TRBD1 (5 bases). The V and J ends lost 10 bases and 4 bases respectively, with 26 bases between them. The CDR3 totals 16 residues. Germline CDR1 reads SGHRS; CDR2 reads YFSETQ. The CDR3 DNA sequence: TGCGCCTCCTGTCCTCAGGCAGCCGGCGGGGGCACTGAAGCTTTCTTT. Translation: CASCPQAAGGGTEAFF.

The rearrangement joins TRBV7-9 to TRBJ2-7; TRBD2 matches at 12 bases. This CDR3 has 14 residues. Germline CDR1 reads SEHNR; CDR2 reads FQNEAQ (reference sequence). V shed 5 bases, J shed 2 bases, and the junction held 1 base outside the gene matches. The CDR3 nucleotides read TGTGCCAGCAGCCCTAGCGGGAGGGCCTACGAGCAGTACTTC. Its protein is CASSPSGRAYEQYF.

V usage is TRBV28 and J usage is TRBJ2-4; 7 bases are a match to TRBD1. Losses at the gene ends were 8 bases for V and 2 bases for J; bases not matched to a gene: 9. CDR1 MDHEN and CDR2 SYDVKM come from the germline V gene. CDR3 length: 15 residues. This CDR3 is CASSGQDLTKNIQYF. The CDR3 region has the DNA TGTGCCAGCTCCGGACAGGACCTTACCAAAAACATTCAGTACTTC.

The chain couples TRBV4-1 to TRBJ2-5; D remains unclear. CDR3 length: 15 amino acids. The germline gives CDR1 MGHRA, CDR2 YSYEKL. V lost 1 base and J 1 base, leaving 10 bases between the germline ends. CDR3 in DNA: TGCGCCAGCAGCCAAGCCTTGCAGATCCAAGAGACCCAGTACTTC. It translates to CASSQALQIQETQYF.

The CDR3 sequence: CASSSGGSNTIYF. The DNA of the CDR3 is TGCGCCAGCAGCTCGGGGGGCTCGAACACCATATATTTT. The chain uses TRBV5-1 and TRBJ1-3; possible D gene TRBD1, 6 bases. The V end lost 3 bases, the J end lost 7 bases, and 11 bases lay between the germline ends. Germline CDR1 SGHRS, CDR2 YFSETQ. This CDR3 has 13 residues.

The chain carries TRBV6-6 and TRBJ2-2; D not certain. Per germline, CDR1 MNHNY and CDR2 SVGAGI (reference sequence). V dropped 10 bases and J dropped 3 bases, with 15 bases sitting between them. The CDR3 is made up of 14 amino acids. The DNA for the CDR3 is TGTGCCACCAGGTCAAGGGTGGACACCGGGGAGCTGTTTTTT. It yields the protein CATRSRVDTGELFF.

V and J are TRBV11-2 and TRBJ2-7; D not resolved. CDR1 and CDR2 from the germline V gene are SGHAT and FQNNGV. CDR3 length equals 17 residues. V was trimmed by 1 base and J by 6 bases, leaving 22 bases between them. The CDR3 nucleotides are TGTGCCAGCAGCTTAGGAAGTAGGACCACCAGAATGGGCGAGCAGTACTTC. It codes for CASSLGSRTTRMGEQYF.